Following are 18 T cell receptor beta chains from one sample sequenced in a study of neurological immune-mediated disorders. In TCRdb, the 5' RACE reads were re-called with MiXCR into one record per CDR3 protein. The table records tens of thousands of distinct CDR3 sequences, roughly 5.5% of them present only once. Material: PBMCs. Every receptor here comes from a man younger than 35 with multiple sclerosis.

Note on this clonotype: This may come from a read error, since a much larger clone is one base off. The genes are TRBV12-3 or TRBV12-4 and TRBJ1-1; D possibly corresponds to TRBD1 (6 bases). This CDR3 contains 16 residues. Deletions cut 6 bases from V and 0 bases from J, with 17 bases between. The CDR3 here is CASRPQGRGMNTEAFF. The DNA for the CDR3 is TGTGCCAGCAGGCCGCAGGGGAGGGGGATGAACACTGAAGCTTTCTTT.

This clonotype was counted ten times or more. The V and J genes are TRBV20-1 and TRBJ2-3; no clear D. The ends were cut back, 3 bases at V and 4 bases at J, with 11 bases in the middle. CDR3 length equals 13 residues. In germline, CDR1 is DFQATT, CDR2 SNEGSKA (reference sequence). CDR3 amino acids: CSARMLGSDTQYF. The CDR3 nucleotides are TGCAGTGCTAGGATGTTGGGGTCAGATACGCAGTATTTT.

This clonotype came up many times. As DNA, the CDR3 is TGCAGCGTTGAAGATCCCAGGATCGCGGGCGAGGGATTCGGGTATGGCTACACCTTC. Its protein product is CSVEDPRIAGEGFGYGYTF. This rearrangement joins TRBV29-1 to TRBJ1-2; D gene uncertain. The CDR3 totals 19 residues. Germline-derived CDR1 and CDR2 are SQVTM and ANQGSEA. Trimming stripped 0 bases from V and 5 bases from J, with 28 bases between.

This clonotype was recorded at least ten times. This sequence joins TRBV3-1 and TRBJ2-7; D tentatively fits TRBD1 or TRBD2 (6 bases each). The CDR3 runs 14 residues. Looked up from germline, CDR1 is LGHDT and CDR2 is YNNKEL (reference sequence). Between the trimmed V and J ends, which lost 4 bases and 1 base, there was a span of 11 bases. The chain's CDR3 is CASSRQAGSYEQYF. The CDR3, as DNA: TGTGCCAGCAGCCGACAGGCGGGATCCTACGAGCAGTACTTC.

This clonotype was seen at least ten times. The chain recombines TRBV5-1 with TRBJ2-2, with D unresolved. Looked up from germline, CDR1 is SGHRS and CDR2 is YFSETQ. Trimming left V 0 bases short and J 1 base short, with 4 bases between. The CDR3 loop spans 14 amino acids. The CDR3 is CASSLEQNTGELFF. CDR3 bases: TGCGCCAGCAGCTTGGAACAGAACACCGGGGAGCTGTTTTTT.

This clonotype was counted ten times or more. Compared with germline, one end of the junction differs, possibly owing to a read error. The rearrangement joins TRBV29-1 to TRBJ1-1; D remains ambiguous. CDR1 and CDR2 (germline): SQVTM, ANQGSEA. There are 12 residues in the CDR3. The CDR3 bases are TGCAGCTTTGAACATAGGGTCACTGAAGCTTTCTTT. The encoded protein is CSFEHRVTEAFF.

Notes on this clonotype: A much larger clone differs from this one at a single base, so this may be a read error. The CDR3 nucleotides are TGCAGTGCTAGTCGGAGAGCTAATGAAAAACTGTTTTTT. Residues: CSASRRANEKLFF. The chain couples TRBV20-1 to TRBJ1-4, with D uncertain. Trimming stripped 3 bases from V and 3 bases from J, with 8 bases between. This CDR3 comprises 13 residues. Per germline, CDR1 DFQATT and CDR2 SNEGSKA (reference sequence).

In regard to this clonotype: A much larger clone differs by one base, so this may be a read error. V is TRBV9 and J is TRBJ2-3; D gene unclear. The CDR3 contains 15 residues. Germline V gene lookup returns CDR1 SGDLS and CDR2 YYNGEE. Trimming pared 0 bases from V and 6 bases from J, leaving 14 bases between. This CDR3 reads CASSVVARGADTQYF. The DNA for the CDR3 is TGTGCCAGCAGCGTAGTGGCTAGAGGCGCGGATACGCAGTATTTT.

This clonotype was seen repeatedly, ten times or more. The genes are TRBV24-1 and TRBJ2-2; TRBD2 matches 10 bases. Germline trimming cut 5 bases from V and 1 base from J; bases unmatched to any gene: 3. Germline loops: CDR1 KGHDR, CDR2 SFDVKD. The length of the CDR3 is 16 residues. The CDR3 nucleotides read TGTGCCACCAGTGGGCGGACTAGCGGGAACACCGGGGAGCTGTTTTTT. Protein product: CATSGRTSGNTGELFF.

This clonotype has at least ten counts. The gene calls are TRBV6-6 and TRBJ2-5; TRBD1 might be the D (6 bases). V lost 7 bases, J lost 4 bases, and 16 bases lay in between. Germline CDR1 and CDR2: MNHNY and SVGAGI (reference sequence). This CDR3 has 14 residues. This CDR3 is CASTGRGPPETQYF. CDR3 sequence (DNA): TGTGCCAGCACGGGCAGGGGTCCCCCAGAGACCCAGTACTTC.

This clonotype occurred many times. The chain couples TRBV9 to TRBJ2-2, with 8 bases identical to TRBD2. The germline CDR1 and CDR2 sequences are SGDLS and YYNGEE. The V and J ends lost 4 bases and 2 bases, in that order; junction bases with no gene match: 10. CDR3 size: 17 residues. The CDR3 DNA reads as TGTGCCAGCAGCTCCCGACGCGGGGGGACCAACACCGGGGAGCTGTTTTTT. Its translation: CASSSRRGGTNTGELFF. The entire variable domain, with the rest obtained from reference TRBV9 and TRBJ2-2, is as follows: DSGVTQTPKHLITATGQRVTLRCSPRSGDLSVYWYQQSLDQGLQFLIQYYNGEERAKGNILERFSAQQFPDLHSELNLSSLELGDSALYFCASSSRRGGTNTGELFFGEGSRLTVL.

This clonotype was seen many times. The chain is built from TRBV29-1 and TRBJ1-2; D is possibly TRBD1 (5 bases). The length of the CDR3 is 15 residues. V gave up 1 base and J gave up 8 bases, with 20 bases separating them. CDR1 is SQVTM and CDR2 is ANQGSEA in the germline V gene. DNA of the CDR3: TGCAGCGTTGAAGCGGTTAAGGGAGCGGGGGGAGGCTACACCTTC. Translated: CSVEAVKGAGGGYTF. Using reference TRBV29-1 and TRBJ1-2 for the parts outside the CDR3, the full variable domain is SAVISQKPSRDICQRGTSLTIQCQVDSQVTMMFWYRQQPGQSLTLIATANQGSEATYESGFVIDKFPISRPNLTFSTLTVSNMSPEDSSIYLCSVEAVKGAGGGYTFGSGTRLTVV.

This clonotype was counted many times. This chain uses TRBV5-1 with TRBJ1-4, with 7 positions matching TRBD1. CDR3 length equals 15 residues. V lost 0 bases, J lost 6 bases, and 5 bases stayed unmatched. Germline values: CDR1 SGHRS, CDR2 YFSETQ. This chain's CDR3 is CASSLGTGIHEKLFF. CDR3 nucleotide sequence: TGCGCCAGCAGCTTGGGGACAGGAATCCATGAAAAACTGTTTTTT. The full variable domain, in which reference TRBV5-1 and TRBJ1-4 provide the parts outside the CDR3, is KAGVTQTPRYLIKTRGQQVTLSCSPISGHRSVSWYQQTPGQGLQFLFEYFSETQRNKGNFPGRFSGRQFSNSRSEMNVSTLELGDSALYLCASSLGTGIHEKLFFGSGTQLSVL.

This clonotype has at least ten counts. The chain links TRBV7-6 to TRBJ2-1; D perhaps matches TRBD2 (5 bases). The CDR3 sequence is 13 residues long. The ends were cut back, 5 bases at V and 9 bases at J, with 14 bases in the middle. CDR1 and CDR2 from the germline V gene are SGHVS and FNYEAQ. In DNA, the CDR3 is TGTGCCAGCAGCCGTTTGGGAGTGAGTGAGCAGTTCTTC. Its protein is CASSRLGVSEQFF.

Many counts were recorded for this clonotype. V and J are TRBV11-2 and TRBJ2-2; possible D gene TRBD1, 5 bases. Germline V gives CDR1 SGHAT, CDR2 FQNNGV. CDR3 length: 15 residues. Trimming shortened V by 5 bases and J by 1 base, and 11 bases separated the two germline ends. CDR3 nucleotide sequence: TGTGCCAGCAGCCATGGCGACAGGAACACCGGGGAGCTGTTTTTT. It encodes CASSHGDRNTGELFF.

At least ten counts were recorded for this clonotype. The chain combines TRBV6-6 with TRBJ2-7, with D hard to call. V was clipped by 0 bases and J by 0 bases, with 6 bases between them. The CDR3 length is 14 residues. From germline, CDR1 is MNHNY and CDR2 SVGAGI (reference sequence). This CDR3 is CASSYSASSYEQYF. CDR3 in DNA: TGTGCCAGCAGTTACTCGGCCAGCTCCTACGAGCAGTACTTC.

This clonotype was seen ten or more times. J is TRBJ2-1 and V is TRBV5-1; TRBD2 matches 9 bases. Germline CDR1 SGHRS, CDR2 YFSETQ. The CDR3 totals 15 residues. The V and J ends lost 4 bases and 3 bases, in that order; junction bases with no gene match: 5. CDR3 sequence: CASSPWTSDYNEQFF. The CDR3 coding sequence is TGCGCCAGCAGCCCCTGGACTAGCGACTACAATGAGCAGTTCTTC.

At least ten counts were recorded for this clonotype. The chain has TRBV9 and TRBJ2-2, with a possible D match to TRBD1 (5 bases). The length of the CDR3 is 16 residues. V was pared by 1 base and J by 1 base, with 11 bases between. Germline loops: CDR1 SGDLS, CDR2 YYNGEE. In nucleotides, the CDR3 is TGTGCCAGCAGCGTAAGAACAGGTCAGAACACCGGGGAGCTGTTTTTT. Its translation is CASSVRTGQNTGELFF.